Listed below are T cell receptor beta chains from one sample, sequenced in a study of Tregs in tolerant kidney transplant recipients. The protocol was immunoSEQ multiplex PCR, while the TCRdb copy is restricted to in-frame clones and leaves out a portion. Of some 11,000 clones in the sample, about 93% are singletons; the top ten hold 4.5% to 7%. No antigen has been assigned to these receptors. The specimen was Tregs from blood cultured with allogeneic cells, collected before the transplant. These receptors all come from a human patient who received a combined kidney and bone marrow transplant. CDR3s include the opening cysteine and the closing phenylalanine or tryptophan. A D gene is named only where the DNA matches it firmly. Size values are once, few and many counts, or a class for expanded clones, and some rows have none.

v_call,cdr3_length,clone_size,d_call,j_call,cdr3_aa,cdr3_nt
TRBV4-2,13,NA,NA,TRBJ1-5,CASSQSGDQPQHF,TGTGCCAGCAGCCAGTCGGGGGATCAGCCCCAGCATTTT
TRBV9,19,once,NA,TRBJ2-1,CASSPPYRGAGPRDNEQFF,TGTGCCAGCAGCCCACCCTACAGAGGGGCGGGCCCCCGGGATAATGAGCAGTTCTTC
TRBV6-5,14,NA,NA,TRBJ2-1,CASSFRDNYNEQFF,TGTGCCAGCAGTTTCCGGGACAACTACAATGAGCAGTTCTTC
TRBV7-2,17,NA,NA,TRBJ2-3,CASSLGLGLGYTDTQYF,TGTGCCAGCAGCTTAGGTCTCGGATTGGGGTACACAGATACGCAGTATTTT
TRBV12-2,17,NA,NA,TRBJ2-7,CASRLAGGWNHSYEQYF,TGTGCAAGTCGCTTAGCTGGAGGGTGGAACCACTCCTACGAGCAGTACTTC
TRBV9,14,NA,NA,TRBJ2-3,CASSVVGRTDTQYF,TGTGCCAGCAGCGTAGTTGGACGCACAGATACGCAGTATTTT
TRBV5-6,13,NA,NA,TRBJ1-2,CASSWRGSRGYTF,TGTGCCAGCAGCTGGAGGGGGTCGAGGGGCTACACCTTC
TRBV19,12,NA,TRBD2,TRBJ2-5,CASRGGLETQYF,TGTGCCAGTAGGGGAGGGTTGGAGACCCAGTACTTC
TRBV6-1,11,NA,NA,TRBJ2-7,CASSGSHEQYF,TGTGCCAGCAGTGGTTCCCACGAGCAGTACTTC
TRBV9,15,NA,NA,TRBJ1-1,CASSVEGRRYTEAFF,TGTGCCAGCAGCGTAGAGGGCCGGAGGTACACTGAAGCTTTCTTT
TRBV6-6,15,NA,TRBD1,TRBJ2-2,CASRGQGTNTGELFF,TGTGCCAGCAGGGGACAGGGAACGAACACCGGGGAGCTGTTTTTT
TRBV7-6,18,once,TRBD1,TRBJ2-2,CASSLKPPGQVRAGELFF,TGTGCCAGCAGCTTAAAACCCCCGGGACAGGTCCGGGCCGGGGAGCTGTTTTTT
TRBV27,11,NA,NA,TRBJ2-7,CASSADREQYF,TGTGCCAGCAGTGCGGACCGCGAGCAGTACTTC
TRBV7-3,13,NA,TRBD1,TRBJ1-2,CASSSPTGDGYTF,TGTGCCAGCAGCTCCCCGACAGGGGATGGCTACACCTTC
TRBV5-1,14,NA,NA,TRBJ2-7,CASSLGYNSYEQYF,TGCGCCAGCAGCTTGGGGTACAATTCCTACGAGCAGTACTTC
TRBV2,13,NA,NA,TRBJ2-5,CASTRDVGETQYF,TGTGCCAGCACTCGGGACGTCGGAGAGACCCAGTACTTC
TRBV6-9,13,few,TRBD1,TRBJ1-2,CASSFLGGNGYTF,TGTGCCAGCAGCTTCTTAGGGGGCAATGGCTACACCTTC
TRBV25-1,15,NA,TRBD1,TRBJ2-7,CASSELGTGKNEQYF,TGTGCCAGCAGTGAACTGGGGACAGGGAAAAACGAGCAGTACTTC
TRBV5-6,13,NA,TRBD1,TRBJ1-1,CASSWGQITEAFF,TGTGCCAGCAGCTGGGGACAGATCACTGAAGCTTTCTTT
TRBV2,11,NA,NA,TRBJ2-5,CASSEAGAQYF,TGTGCCAGCAGTGAAGCGGGGGCCCAGTACTTC
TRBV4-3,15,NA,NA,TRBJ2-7,CASSLGLEISYEQYF,TGCGCCAGCAGCCTCGGACTGGAGATTTCCTACGAGCAGTACTTC
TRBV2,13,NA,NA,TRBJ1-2,CASSERPRHGYTF,TGTGCCAGCAGTGAAAGGCCGAGGCATGGCTACACCTTC
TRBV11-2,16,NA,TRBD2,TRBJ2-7,CASSPRLAGALGEQYF,TGTGCCAGCAGCCCTCGACTAGCGGGAGCTTTAGGGGAGCAGTACTTC
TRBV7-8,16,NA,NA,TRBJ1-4,CASTSRIRAANEKLFF,TGTGCCAGCACCTCGAGGATTAGGGCAGCTAATGAAAAACTGTTTTTT
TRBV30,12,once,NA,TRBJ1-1,CAWSVYAAEAFF,TGTGCCTGGAGTGTATACGCCGCTGAAGCTTTCTTT
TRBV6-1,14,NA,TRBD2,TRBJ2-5,CASSSGTSAETQYF,TGTGCCAGCAGTTCCGGGACTAGCGCTGAGACCCAGTACTTC
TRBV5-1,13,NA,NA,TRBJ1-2,CASSLETVDGYTF,TGCGCCAGCAGCTTGGAGACAGTTGATGGCTACACCTTC
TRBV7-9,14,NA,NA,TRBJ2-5,CASSLGGYQETQYF,TGTGCCAGCAGCTTAGGAGGGTACCAAGAGACCCAGTACTTC
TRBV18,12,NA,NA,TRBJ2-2,CASSPPLGELFF,TGTGCCAGCTCACCACCGCTCGGGGAGCTGTTTTTT
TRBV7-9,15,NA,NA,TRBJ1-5,CASSLGARTEQPQHF,TGTGCCAGCAGCTTAGGAGCCAGGACAGAGCAGCCCCAGCATTTT
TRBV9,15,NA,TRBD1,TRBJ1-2,CASSVERTGNYGYTF,TGTGCCAGCAGCGTAGAAAGGACAGGGAACTATGGCTACACCTTC
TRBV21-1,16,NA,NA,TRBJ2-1,CASSKAGGEGYNEQFF,TGTGCCAGCAGCAAAGCGGGCGGGGAGGGATATAATGAGCAGTTCTTC
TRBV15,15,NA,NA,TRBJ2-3,CATSRDRFRTDTQYF,TGTGCCACCAGCAGAGATCGCTTCCGCACAGATACGCAGTATTTT
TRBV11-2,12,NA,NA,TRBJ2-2,CASSLRAGELFF,TGTGCCAGCAGCTTAAGGGCCGGGGAGCTGTTTTTT
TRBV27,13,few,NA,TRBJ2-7,CASSSQGPYEQYF,TGTGCCAGCAGTTCTCAGGGCCCCTACGAGCAGTACTTC
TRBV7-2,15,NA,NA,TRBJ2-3,CASSRRAVAADTQYF,TGTGCCAGCAGCCGCCGCGCGGTAGCGGCAGATACGCAGTATTTT
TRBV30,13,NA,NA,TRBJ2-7,CAWSKSLLTEQYF,TGTGCCTGGAGTAAGTCCCTTCTTACAGAGCAGTACTTC
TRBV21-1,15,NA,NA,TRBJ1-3,CASSKDRQGGNTIYF,TGTGCCAGCAGCAAGGATCGCCAGGGAGGAAACACCATATATTTT
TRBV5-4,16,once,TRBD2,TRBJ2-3,CASSRGGLAGADTQYF,TGTGCCAGCAGCAGGGGAGGACTAGCGGGGGCAGATACGCAGTATTTT
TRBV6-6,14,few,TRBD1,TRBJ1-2,CASSYDRGRFGYTF,TGTGCCAGCAGTTACGACAGGGGGCGTTTTGGCTACACCTTC